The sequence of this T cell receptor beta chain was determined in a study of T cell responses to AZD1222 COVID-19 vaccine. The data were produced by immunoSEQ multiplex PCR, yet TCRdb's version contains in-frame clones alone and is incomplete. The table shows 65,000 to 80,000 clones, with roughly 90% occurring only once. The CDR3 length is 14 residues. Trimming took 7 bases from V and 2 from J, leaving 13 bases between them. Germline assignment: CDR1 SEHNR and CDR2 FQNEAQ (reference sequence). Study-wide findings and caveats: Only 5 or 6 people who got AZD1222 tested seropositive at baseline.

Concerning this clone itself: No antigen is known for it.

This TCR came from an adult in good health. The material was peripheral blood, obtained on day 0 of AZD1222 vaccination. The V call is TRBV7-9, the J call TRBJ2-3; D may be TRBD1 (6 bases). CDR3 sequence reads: CASTPQGATDTQYF. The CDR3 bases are TGTGCCAGCACTCCACAGGGAGCCACAGATACGCAGTATTTT.